The rows below give T cell receptor beta chains drawn from one sample of a study of blood T cell repertoires in COVID-19. The repertoire was sequenced with immunoSEQ multiplex PCR; TCRdb's copy has only in-frame clones and lacks some. The sample consists of some 240,000 clones, 89% of them appearing once. The source material was peripheral blood. The receptors shown here come from a man between 60 and 75 years old who had recovered from COVID-19. CDR3s include the opening cysteine and the closing phenylalanine or tryptophan. The D gene is left open where the match is weak. Rows give clone size only sometimes, using once, few, many, or a class for an expanded clone.

>TRBJ1-4|NA|TRBV18|NA
CASSPDHLGSDNEKLFF
TGTGCCAGCTCACCAGATCACTTAGGAAGCGATAATGAAAAACTGTTTTTT
>TRBJ2-5|NA|TRBV7-8|TRBD2
CASSLLAGNQETQYF
TGTGCCAGCAGCTTATTAGCGGGTAACCAAGAGACCCAGTACTTC
>TRBJ2-5|NA|TRBV29-1|TRBD2
CSGSGGGLETQYF
TGCAGCGGGAGCGGGGGGGGTTTAGAGACCCAGTACTTC
>TRBJ2-7|NA|TRBV28|TRBD2
CATWTSAYEQYF
TGTGCCACCTGGACTAGCGCTTACGAGCAGTACTTC
>TRBJ1-6|NA|TRBV7-2|NA
CASSTRPGSSYNSPLHF
TGTGCCAGCAGCACCCGGCCCGGGAGCTCCTATAATTCACCCCTCCACTTT
>TRBJ1-2|NA|TRBV5-4|TRBD1
CASSADRGRTYGYTF
TGTGCCAGCAGCGCAGACAGGGGGCGAACCTATGGCTACACCTTC
>TRBJ1-5|NA|TRBV19|NA
CASRTGGADSNQPQHF
TGTGCCAGTAGGACGGGGGGCGCGGATAGCAATCAGCCCCAGCATTTT
>TRBJ1-5|NA|TRBV28|TRBD1
CASSRQGANQPQHF
TGTGCCAGCAGCCGACAGGGGGCCAATCAGCCCCAGCATTTT
>TRBJ2-5|NA|TRBV7-8|NA
CASSNRDRETQYF
TGTGCCAGCAGCAACCGCGACAGGGAGACCCAGTACTTC
>TRBJ2-7|few|TRBV28|TRBD1
CASMRDRGYEQYF
TGTGCCAGCATGCGGGACAGGGGCTACGAGCAGTACTTC
>TRBJ2-3|NA|TRBV5-1|TRBD2
CASSIGTRGTDTQYF
TGCGCCAGCAGCATTGGGACTAGGGGCACAGATACGCAGTATTTT
>TRBJ2-3|once|TRBV5-1|NA
CASSEISGGLVTDTQYF
TGCGCCAGCAGCGAAATATCTGGGGGCCTGGTCACAGATACGCAGTATTTT
>TRBJ1-4|NA|TRBV18|TRBD1
CASSPGQGEKLFF
TGTGCCAGCTCCCCCGGACAGGGAGAAAAACTGTTTTTT
>TRBJ1-2|NA|TRBV29-1|NA
CSVEDRTAGGYTF
TGCAGCGTTGAAGATAGGACCGCGGGTGGCTACACCTTC
>TRBJ2-7|NA|TRBV7-2|TRBD1
CASSSRTGEYEQYF
TGTGCCAGCAGCTCTAGGACAGGGGAATACGAGCAGTACTTC
>TRBJ2-5|NA|TRBV19|NA
CASSLTTGSVTQYF
TGTGCCAGTAGTCTTACGACAGGAAGCGTGACCCAGTACTTC
>TRBJ2-1|NA|TRBV6-1|TRBD2
CASIELGTRLGGEQFF
TGTGCCAGCATTGAACTCGGGACTAGGCTGGGCGGGGAGCAGTTCTTC
>TRBJ1-6|NA|TRBV30|NA
CAWSVLEGYSPLHF
TGTGCCTGGAGTGTACTAGAGGGCTATTCACCCCTCCACTTT
>TRBJ2-7|NA|TRBV12-3/TRBV12-4|NA
CASSPPGEQYF
TGTGCCAGCAGTCCCCCCGGGGAGCAGTACTTC
>TRBJ1-3|NA|TRBV3-1/TRBV3-2|TRBD1
CASSWDRVSGNTIYF
TGTGCCAGCAGCTGGGACAGGGTGTCTGGAAACACCATATATTTT
>TRBJ2-1|NA|TRBV6-1|TRBD2
CASSEGLAGGLFF
TGTGCCAGCAGTGAAGGTTTAGCGGGAGGGCTGTTCTTC
>TRBJ2-2|NA|TRBV5-4|TRBD2
CASKLRAGESGELFF
TGTGCCAGCAAACTGAGGGCGGGGGAGTCCGGGGAGCTGTTTTTT
>TRBJ2-3|once|TRBV7-2|TRBD2
CASSYRLLAGGEDTQYF
TGTGCCAGCAGCTACAGGCTCCTGGCGGGGGGTGAGGATACGCAGTATTTT
>TRBJ2-5|once|TRBV18|NA
CASEVGRGETQYF
TGTGCCAGTGAGGTGGGGCGTGGTGAGACCCAGTACTTC
>TRBJ2-5|NA|TRBV3-1/TRBV3-2|TRBD1
CASSPGGRGLETQYF
TGTGCCAGCAGCCCCGGCGGCAGGGGGCTGGAGACCCAGTACTTC
>TRBJ1-1|NA|TRBV18|NA
CASSMTGNTEAFF
TGTGCCAGCTCAATGACAGGGAACACTGAAGCTTTCTTT
>TRBJ2-7|NA|TRBV5-5|NA
CASSLKRAAGSEQYF
TGTGCCAGCAGCTTGAAGAGGGCAGCTGGGTCCGAGCAGTACTTC
>TRBJ2-7|NA|TRBV19|NA
CASSIVTGLIYEQYF
TGTGCCAGTAGTATAGTCACAGGGCTAATCTACGAGCAGTACTTC
>TRBJ1-5|once|TRBV9|NA
CASSVGYRQNQPQHF
TGTGCCAGCAGCGTAGGATACAGGCAGAATCAGCCCCAGCATTTT
>TRBJ2-1|NA|TRBV9|NA
CASSLGRAYNEQFF
TGTGCCAGCAGCCTAGGCCGCGCCTACAATGAGCAGTTCTTC
>TRBJ2-1|NA|TRBV6-5|NA
CASSRRDYNEQFF
TGTGCCAGCAGTCGCCGGGACTACAATGAGCAGTTCTTC
>TRBJ2-4|NA|TRBV5-1|NA
CASSLSPASSNLGGIQYF
TGCGCCAGCAGCTTGTCCCCGGCTAGCTCCAACCTCGGGGGCATTCAGTACTTC
>TRBJ2-5|NA|TRBV7-9|NA
CAISVRRAGETQYF
TGTGCCATTTCCGTACGCCGGGCGGGTGAGACCCAGTACTTC
>TRBJ2-5|NA|TRBV7-3|NA
CASSPPAGYQETQYF
TGTGCCAGCAGCCCCCCGGCGGGTTACCAAGAGACCCAGTACTTC
>TRBJ2-7|NA|TRBV7-9|NA
CASSLKGQGFYEQYF
TGTGCCAGCAGCTTAAAGGGGCAGGGGTTCTACGAGCAGTACTTC
>TRBJ2-6|NA|TRBV7-2|NA
CASSPAGGSGANVLTF
TGTGCCAGCAGCCCGGCCGGGGGCTCTGGGGCCAACGTCCTGACTTTC
>TRBJ2-2|many|TRBV19|TRBD1
CASYKPRTGATGELFF
TGTGCCAGTTATAAACCGCGGACAGGTGCCACCGGGGAGCTGTTTTTT
>TRBJ1-2|NA|TRBV28|NA
CASSLVQRGYGYTF
TGTGCCAGCAGTTTGGTCCAACGGGGCTATGGCTACACCTTC
>TRBJ1-2|NA|TRBV5-1|NA
CASSLAGGGTGYGYTF
TGCGCCAGCAGCTTGGCCGGCGGGGGTACGGGCTATGGCTACACCTTC
>TRBJ2-1|once|TRBV6-1|NA
CASSERLGVSYNEQFF
TGTGCCAGCAGTGAGAGACTAGGGGTCTCCTACAATGAGCAGTTCTTC
>TRBJ2-1|once|TRBV11-1|NA
CASSLSRSVEQFF
TGTGCCAGCAGCTTAAGTAGAAGCGTTGAGCAGTTCTTC
>TRBJ2-3|NA|TRBV7-3|TRBD2
CASSLGASGGMADTQYF
TGTGCCAGCAGCTTAGGGGCTAGCGGGGGGATGGCAGATACGCAGTATTTT
>TRBJ1-2|NA|TRBV28|NA
CASSIPGVGYTF
TGTGCCAGCAGTATCCCAGGGGTTGGCTACACCTTC
>TRBJ2-1|NA|TRBV7-2|TRBD2
CASSYRLAGWSDEQFF
TGTGCCAGCAGCTATCGACTAGCGGGATGGTCGGATGAGCAGTTCTTC
>TRBJ1-6|NA|TRBV9|NA
CASSVDGSFSGSPLHF
TGTGCCAGCAGCGTAGACGGGTCATTTTCGGGTTCACCCCTCCACTTT
>TRBJ1-2|NA|TRBV2|NA
CAPGEYGYTF
TGTGCCCCAGGGGAGTATGGCTACACCTTC
>TRBJ1-1|few|TRBV20-1|NA
CSARPGTEAFF
TGCAGTGCTAGACCCGGCACTGAAGCTTTCTTT